This T cell receptor beta chain appears in the sequencing data of a study of CD8 T cells in ankylosing spondylitis. The CDR3 contains 14 residues. From germline, CDR1 is MNHNS and CDR2 SASEGT. V gave up 6 bases and J gave up 3 bases, with 14 bases separating them. This clonotype was detected only a few times. Its specificity is not known. Study-wide results and caveats: Typical of ankylosing spondylitis blood, it appeared, was a TCR beta motif of roughly eight highly homologous variants.

TCRdb reprocessed the 5' RACE reads via MiXCR and lists one record per CDR3 protein. The data hold approximately 540,000 distinct CDR3 sequences, with roughly 13% observed a single time. The receptor comes from a male donor with ankylosing spondylitis. Sequences were obtained from blood, either unsorted or a sorted T cell fraction (not recorded which). This chain connects TRBV6-1 to TRBJ2-5, with a weak D call TRBD1 (5 bases). CDR3: CASSSTAQEETQYF. In DNA, the CDR3 is TGTGCCAGCAGCTCGACGGCACAGGAAGAGACCCAGTACTTC.